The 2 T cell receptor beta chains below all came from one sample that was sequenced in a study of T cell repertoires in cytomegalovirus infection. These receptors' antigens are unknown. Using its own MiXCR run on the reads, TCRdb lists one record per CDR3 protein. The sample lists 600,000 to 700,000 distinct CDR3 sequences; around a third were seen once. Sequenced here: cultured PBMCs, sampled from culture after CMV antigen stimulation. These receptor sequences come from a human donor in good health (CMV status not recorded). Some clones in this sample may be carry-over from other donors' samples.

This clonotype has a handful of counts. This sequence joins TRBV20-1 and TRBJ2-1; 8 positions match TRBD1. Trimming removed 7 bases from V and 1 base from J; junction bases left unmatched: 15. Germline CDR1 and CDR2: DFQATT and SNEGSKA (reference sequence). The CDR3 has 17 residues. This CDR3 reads CSVRLTGGAESYNEQFF. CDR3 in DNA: TGCAGTGTCCGCCTCACAGGGGGAGCCGAATCCTACAATGAGCAGTTCTTC.

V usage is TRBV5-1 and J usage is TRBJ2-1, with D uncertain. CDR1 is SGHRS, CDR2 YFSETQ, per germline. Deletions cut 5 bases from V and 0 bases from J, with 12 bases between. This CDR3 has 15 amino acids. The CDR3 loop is CASRPLTPSYNEQFF. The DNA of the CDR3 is TGCGCCAGCAGACCTCTAACCCCCTCCTACAATGAGCAGTTCTTC.